This T cell receptor beta chain was recovered during a study of CD8+ T cells in alopecia areata. V gave up 3 bases and J gave up 9 bases, with 27 bases separating them. The length of the CDR3 is 18 residues. Germline CDR1 GTSNPN, CDR2 SVGIG (reference sequence). Extracted RNA was reverse transcribed into cDNA, the sequencing template. TCRdb's copy holds only in-frame clones and misses some; the assay was immunoSEQ multiplex PCR. The top ten hold roughly 1.7% of the sample, which has 150,000 to 200,000 clones, roughly 60% seen once. The J gene is TRBJ1-6, the V gene TRBV30; unclear D gene. This receptor was taken from a human donor with alopecia areata. The source was CD4+ T cells sorted from blood, collected at week 0. Written as DNA, the CDR3 is TGTGCCTGGAGGCCGCTGGGAAGGACGGGGATAAATCCTTCACCCCTCCACTTT. This translates into CAWRPLGRTGINPSPLHF.